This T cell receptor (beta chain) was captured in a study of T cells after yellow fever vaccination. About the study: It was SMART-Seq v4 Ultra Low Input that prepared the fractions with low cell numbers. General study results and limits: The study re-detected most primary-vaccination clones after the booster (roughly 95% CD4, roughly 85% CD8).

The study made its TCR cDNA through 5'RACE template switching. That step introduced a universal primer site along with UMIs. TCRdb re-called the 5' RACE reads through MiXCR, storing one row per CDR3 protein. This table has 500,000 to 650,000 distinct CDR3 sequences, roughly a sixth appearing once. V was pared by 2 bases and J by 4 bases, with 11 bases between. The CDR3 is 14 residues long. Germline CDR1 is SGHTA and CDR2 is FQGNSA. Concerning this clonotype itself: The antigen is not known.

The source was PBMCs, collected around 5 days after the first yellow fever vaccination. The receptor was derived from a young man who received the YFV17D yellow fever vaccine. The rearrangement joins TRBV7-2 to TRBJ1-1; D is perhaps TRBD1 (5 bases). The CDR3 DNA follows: TGTGCCAGCAGCTTATTTTTGGGGGGCACTGAAGCTTTCTTT. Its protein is CASSLFLGGTEAFF.